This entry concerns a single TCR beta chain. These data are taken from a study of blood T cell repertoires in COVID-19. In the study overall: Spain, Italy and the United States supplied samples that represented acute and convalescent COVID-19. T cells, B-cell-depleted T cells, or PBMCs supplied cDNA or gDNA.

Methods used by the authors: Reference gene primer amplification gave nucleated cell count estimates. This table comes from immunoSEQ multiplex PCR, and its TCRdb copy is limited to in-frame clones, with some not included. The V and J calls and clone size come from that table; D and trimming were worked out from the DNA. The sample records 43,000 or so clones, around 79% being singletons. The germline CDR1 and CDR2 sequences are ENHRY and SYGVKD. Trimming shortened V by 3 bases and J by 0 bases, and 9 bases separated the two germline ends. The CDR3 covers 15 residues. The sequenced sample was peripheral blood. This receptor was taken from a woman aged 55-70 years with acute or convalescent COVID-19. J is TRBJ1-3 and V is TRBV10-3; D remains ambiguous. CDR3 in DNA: TGTGCCATCAGTGAAACAGCCCGCTCTGGAAACACCATATATTTT. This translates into CAISETARSGNTIYF.